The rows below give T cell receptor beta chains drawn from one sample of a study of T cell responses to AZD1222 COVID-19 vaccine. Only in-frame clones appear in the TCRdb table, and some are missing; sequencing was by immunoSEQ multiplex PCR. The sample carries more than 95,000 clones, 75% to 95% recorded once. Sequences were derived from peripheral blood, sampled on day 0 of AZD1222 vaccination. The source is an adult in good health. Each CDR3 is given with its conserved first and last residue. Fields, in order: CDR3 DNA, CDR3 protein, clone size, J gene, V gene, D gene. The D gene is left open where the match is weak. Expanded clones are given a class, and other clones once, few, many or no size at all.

TGTGCCAGCAGCCAAGGTGGACAGGGAGCCCTGTCTGGGGCCAACGTCCTGACTTTC | CASSQGGQGALSGANVLTF | . | TRBJ2-6 | TRBV4-2 | TRBD1
TGTGCCAGCTCACCAAGGTTAGCGGATAGCACAGATACGCAGTATTTT | CASSPRLADSTDTQYF | . | TRBJ2-3 | TRBV18 | .
TGTGCCAGCAGCCGGCCCACTAGCGGGAGTTGGGCGGGTGAGCAGTTCTTC | CASSRPTSGSWAGEQFF | once | TRBJ2-1 | TRBV5-4 | TRBD2
TGTGCCAGCAGTGCTGGGGACATCTGGTACCAAGAGACCCAGTACTTC | CASSAGDIWYQETQYF | . | TRBJ2-5 | TRBV6-1 | .
TGTGCCAGCAGTAACAAGGGGGAGCAGTTCTTC | CASSNKGEQFF | . | TRBJ2-1 | TRBV12-3/TRBV12-4 | .
TGTGCCAGCAGCCTGTCAGGGACTAACGAGCAGTACTTC | CASSLSGTNEQYF | . | TRBJ2-7 | TRBV12-3/TRBV12-4 | TRBD2
TGTGCCAGCAGTTTAGGCGGAACCACAGATACGCAGTATTTT | CASSLGGTTDTQYF | . | TRBJ2-3 | TRBV28 | .
TGTGCCAGCAGCCAACCACAGGGGGCCGGGTACAATGAGCAGTTCTTC | CASSQPQGAGYNEQFF | . | TRBJ2-1 | TRBV4-2 | TRBD1
TGTGCCAGCAGTTTAGGACTAGCGGGAGGAGGCGAGCAGTTCTTC | CASSLGLAGGGEQFF | . | TRBJ2-1 | TRBV28 | TRBD2
TGTGCCACCAGTGATCGTCTTCTAAGGAATGAGCAGTTCTTC | CATSDRLLRNEQFF | . | TRBJ2-1 | TRBV24-1 | .
TGTGCCAGCAGCCATGGCAGGGGGTATCAGCCCCAGCATTTT | CASSHGRGYQPQHF | few | TRBJ1-5 | TRBV3-1/TRBV3-2 | TRBD1
TGTGCCAGCAGCCCGGGAGGACTCCCGGGACAAGAGACCCAGTACTTC | CASSPGGLPGQETQYF | once | TRBJ2-5 | TRBV11-3 | TRBD2
TGTGCCTGGAGTGCTTTTTCGGGCCGCCCTGGGGCCAACGTCCTGACTTTC | CAWSAFSGRPGANVLTF | . | TRBJ2-6 | TRBV30 | .
TGTGCCAGCAGTGCGAGGACTAGCGGGAAGAACACCGGGGAGCTGTTTTTT | CASSARTSGKNTGELFF | . | TRBJ2-2 | TRBV27 | TRBD2
TGTGCCAGCAGCTTTACAACTAGCAATGAGCAGTTCTTC | CASSFTTSNEQFF | . | TRBJ2-1 | TRBV5-4 | .
TGTGCCAGCAGCCAGGGACAGGTAGTCAACACTGAAGCTTTCTTT | CASSQGQVVNTEAFF | . | TRBJ1-1 | TRBV3-1/TRBV3-2 | TRBD1
TGTGCCAGCAGTTACTCATCTAGTAATGAGCAGTTCTTC | CASSYSSSNEQFF | once | TRBJ2-1 | TRBV6-6 | .
TGCAGCGTGGATCGGGAGGGTCAAAGCTCCACAGATACGCAGTATTTT | CSVDREGQSSTDTQYF | . | TRBJ2-3 | TRBV29-1 | TRBD2
TGTGCCAGCAGCCCTCGGACAGGGTATAATTCACCCCTCCACTTT | CASSPRTGYNSPLHF | . | TRBJ1-6 | TRBV25-1 | TRBD1
TGTGCTAGTGGTTCGGTCCCGGAGAGCGGGAGAACGGAGCAGTACTTC | CASGSVPESGRTEQYF | . | TRBJ2-7 | TRBV12-5 | TRBD2
TGCGCCAGCAGGACTAGCGGATACAATGAGCAGTTCTTC | CASRTSGYNEQFF | . | TRBJ2-1 | TRBV10-2 | TRBD2
TGTGCCAGCAGAGAAGTCCCGGCCGGGGAGCTGTTTTTT | CASREVPAGELFF | . | TRBJ2-2 | TRBV12-3/TRBV12-4 | .
TGTGCCAGCAGTTTAGAGCCCCGGAGTAACACCGGGGAGCTGTTTTTT | CASSLEPRSNTGELFF | . | TRBJ2-2 | TRBV27 | .
TGTGCCAGCAGTCCACCGGGGCCCTATGGCTACACCTTC | CASSPPGPYGYTF | . | TRBJ1-2 | TRBV12-3/TRBV12-4 | .
TGTGCCAGCAGCTTAATATCTGGAAACACCATATATTTT | CASSLISGNTIYF | . | TRBJ1-3 | TRBV11-2 | .
TGCGCCAACCCCGACCAGCCCCAGCATTTT | CANPDQPQHF | . | TRBJ1-5 | TRBV10-1 | .
TGTGCCAGCTCACCACCGAACCGGGGGTCTGGGGCCAACGTCCTGACTTTC | CASSPPNRGSGANVLTF | . | TRBJ2-6 | TRBV18 | .
TGCGCCAGCAGCTTCACAGGGGAGAACATTCAGTACTTC | CASSFTGENIQYF | . | TRBJ2-4 | TRBV4-1 | TRBD1
TGCGCCAGCAGCCCGGGGGAGTTGCATCAGCCCCAGCATTTT | CASSPGELHQPQHF | . | TRBJ1-5 | TRBV5-1 | .
TGTGCCAGCAGTTCGGGACTTGAAGCTTTCTTT | CASSSGLEAFF | . | TRBJ1-1 | TRBV12-3/TRBV12-4 | .
TGTGCCAGCAGTTTAATCCCAAGGACAGTCTCTGGAAACACCATATATTTT | CASSLIPRTVSGNTIYF | . | TRBJ1-3 | TRBV5-8 | .
TGTGCCAGCAGCTACTCGGCCCTTTCTAGCACAGATACGCAGTATTTT | CASSYSALSSTDTQYF | . | TRBJ2-3 | TRBV7-9 | .
TGTGCCAGCAGTGATGGGGGGGTAGGTCAGCCCCAGCATTTT | CASSDGGVGQPQHF | . | TRBJ1-5 | TRBV2 | .
TGTGCCAGCAGTAGGACAGGAGGTGAAAAACTGTTTTTT | CASSRTGGEKLFF | . | TRBJ1-4 | TRBV28 | TRBD1
TGTGCCACCTCAGGACTAGTAGGAACCGGGGAGCTGTTTTTT | CATSGLVGTGELFF | . | TRBJ2-2 | TRBV14 | TRBD2
TGTGCCAGCAGCTTAGCGACGGGAATTGATGAAGCTTTCTTT | CASSLATGIDEAFF | . | TRBJ1-1 | TRBV7-9 | .
TGTGCCATTCGTCCAGGGACATCCTCGCCCTGCGGTCTTCGCGAGCAGTACTTC | CAIRPGTSSPCGLREQYF | . | TRBJ2-7 | TRBV21-1 | .
TGCGCCAGCAGCTGGGGGGACAGGGCTGGGAACACTGAAGCTTTCTTT | CASSWGDRAGNTEAFF | . | TRBJ1-1 | TRBV5-1 | TRBD1
TGTGCCAGTAAGGAGGGATTGCCTGGAAACACCATATATTTT | CASKEGLPGNTIYF | . | TRBJ1-3 | TRBV19 | .
TGTGCCAGCAAAGGACAGGGGATGGACACTGAAGCTTTCTTT | CASKGQGMDTEAFF | . | TRBJ1-1 | TRBV6-5 | TRBD1
TGTGCCAGCAGTCCCGTACTAGCGGGAGCCTTCAATGAGCAGTTCTTC | CASSPVLAGAFNEQFF | . | TRBJ2-1 | TRBV3-1/TRBV3-2 | TRBD2